What follows are 15 T cell receptor beta chains derived from one specimen sequenced in a study of OX40 agonist ivuxolimab in advanced cancers. TCRdb keeps only in-frame clones here, not all; method: immunoSEQ multiplex PCR. Of 75,000 to 95,000 clones in the sample, around 92% were seen once. The material was CD4+ or CD8+ T cells sorted from blood, obtained in a trial of the OX40 agonist ivuxolimab. The receptors here all came from an adult with an advanced solid tumor such as melanoma, head and neck, liver or kidney cancer.

The chain uses TRBV11-2 and TRBJ2-2; D could derive from TRBD1 or TRBD2 (6 bases each). CDR1 is SGHAT and CDR2 is FQNNGV in the germline V gene. CDR3 length equals 18 residues. V was pared by 2 bases and J by 3 bases, with 19 bases between. CDR3 amino acids: CASSLSGATGTDTGELFF. The CDR3 nucleotides read TGTGCCAGCAGCTTAAGTGGAGCTACAGGGACTGACACCGGGGAGCTGTTTTTT.

This chain links TRBV14 with TRBJ2-1, with 9 bases matching TRBD1. Germline V gene lookup returns CDR1 SGHDN and CDR2 FVKESK. The CDR3 sequence is 14 residues long. V dropped 7 bases and J dropped 5; count of bases not matched to a gene: 6. The CDR3 sequence: CASKDRGFDNEQFF. CDR3 coding DNA: TGTGCCAGCAAGGACAGGGGTTTCGACAATGAGCAGTTCTTC.

V is TRBV9 and J is TRBJ1-5; the D is unclear. Germline values: CDR1 SGDLS, CDR2 YYNGEE. V was pared by 0 bases and J by 3 bases, with 10 bases between. The CDR3 has 15 amino acids. The CDR3 bases are TGTGCCAGCAGCGTAGGGGCGGGGTTCAATCAGCCCCAGCATTTT. Its translation: CASSVGAGFNQPQHF.

This clone was observed a handful of times. This chain connects TRBV2 to TRBJ1-6; D perhaps matches TRBD1 (6 bases). Trimming took 3 bases from V and 7 from J, leaving 13 bases between them. From germline, CDR1 is SNHLY and CDR2 FYNNEI. The CDR3 consists of 15 residues. CDR3 residues: CASSDLGAGNSPLHF. The CDR3, as DNA: TGTGCCAGCAGTGATCTGGGGGCGGGAAATTCACCCCTCCACTTT.

This chain uses TRBV6-1 with TRBJ2-7; D might be TRBD1 or TRBD2, each matching 6 bases. The CDR3 runs 17 residues. CDR1 is MNHNS, CDR2 SASEGT, per germline. V dropped 4 bases and J dropped 0 bases, with 19 bases sitting between them. The DNA of the CDR3 is TGTGCCAGCAGTGCTGCGTCGGGGGCGCCCCCCTCCTACGAGCAGTACTTC. Its protein is CASSAASGAPPSYEQYF.

This chain links TRBV12-5 with TRBJ1-1; D might be TRBD1 (5 bases). The CDR3 contains 14 residues. V was pared by 1 base and J by 5 bases, with 11 bases between. CDR1 is LGHNT and CDR2 is FRNRAP in the germline V gene. The CDR3 bases are TGTGCTAGTGGTTTGGGGGGCGGAGGAACTGAAGCTTTCTTT. Its translation is CASGLGGGGTEAFF.

The chain recombines TRBV6-5 with TRBJ2-7; D is perhaps TRBD2 (6 bases). CDR1 is MNHEY, CDR2 SVGAGI, per germline. The CDR3 spans 14 residues. V lost 8 bases and J lost 1, with 15 bases in between. The CDR3: CASRRGWPSYEQYF. CDR3 nucleotide sequence: TGTGCCAGCCGGCGGGGTTGGCCTTCCTACGAGCAGTACTTC.

A single count supports this clone. The CDR3 spells CASSAGDTQETQYF. The CDR3 coding sequence is TGTGCCAGCAGCGCGGGGGACACTCAAGAGACCCAGTACTTC. This chain connects TRBV9 to TRBJ2-5; D is perhaps TRBD1 or TRBD2 (6 bases each). Trimming stripped 3 bases from V and 2 bases from J, with 11 bases between. The CDR3 has 14 residues. Germline CDR1 is SGDLS and CDR2 is YYNGEE.

The rearrangement uses TRBV7-8 and TRBJ1-2, with D perhaps TRBD1 (5 bases). This CDR3 has 12 amino acids. V was trimmed by 4 bases and J by 7 bases, leaving 10 bases between them. From germline, CDR1 is SGHVS and CDR2 FQNEAQ. The CDR3 protein is CASSSAGGGYTF. The CDR3 coding sequence is TGTGCCAGCAGCTCAGCGGGGGGTGGCTACACCTTC.

The chain has TRBV4-3 and TRBJ1-2; perhaps TRBD1 as D (5 bases). The V gene lost 2 bases and the J gene lost 8 bases, with 21 bases spanning the gap. Germline CDR1 is LGHNA and CDR2 is YSLEER. The CDR3 covers 16 residues. CDR3 residues: CASSQIQTDRLYGYTF. The DNA of the CDR3 is TGCGCCAGCAGCCAAATTCAGACAGACCGTCTGTACGGCTACACCTTC.

Only one count was recorded for this clone. The chain couples TRBV14 to TRBJ2-1; D is undetermined. Germline V CDR1 and CDR2: SGHDN, FVKESK. The CDR3 is 15 amino acids. Trimming shortened V by 0 bases and J by 4 bases, and 10 bases separated the two germline ends. The CDR3: CASSQDGVFYNEQFF. In DNA form, the CDR3 reads TGTGCCAGCAGCCAAGATGGGGTTTTTTACAATGAGCAGTTCTTC.

The CDR3 DNA reads as TGTGCCAGCAGCCCACCGGGACACTCAAACACTGAAGCTTTCTTT. Translating it yields CASSPPGHSNTEAFF. The V gene is TRBV7-8, the J gene TRBJ1-1, with D possibly being TRBD1 (6 bases). Germline V CDR1 and CDR2: SGHVS, FQNEAQ. CDR3 size: 15 residues. The germline V and J ends were trimmed by 5 bases and 2 bases, with 15 bases remaining between them.

This clone was observed once. The gene calls are TRBV5-8 and TRBJ2-1; no clear D. CDR1 and CDR2 from the germline V gene are SGHTS and YDEGEE. Trimming cost V 2 bases and J 0 bases, with 6 bases left between them. This CDR3 comprises 14 residues. In nucleotides, the CDR3 is TGTGCCAGCAGCTTCCGGAGCTCCTACAATGAGCAGTTCTTC. It is translated as CASSFRSSYNEQFF.

This clone was seen more than once but under ten times. The genes are TRBV6-1 and TRBJ2-7, with a weak D call TRBD2 (7 bases). Looked up from germline, CDR1 is MNHNS and CDR2 is SASEGT. The CDR3 length is 11 residues. The V and J ends lost 7 bases and 11 bases respectively, with 15 bases between them. CDR3 DNA: TGTGCCAGCACCGAGGGGGGGCCAAAGTACTTC. Protein sequence: CASTEGGPKYF.

The V and J genes are TRBV27 and TRBJ2-1, with 9 bases identical to TRBD2. The CDR3 spans 14 residues. Germline-derived CDR1 and CDR2 are MNHEY and SMNVEV (reference sequence). With V trimmed by 3 bases and J by 8 bases, 5 bases remained unmatched. The CDR3 sequence is CASSLAGGPYEQFF. CDR3 nucleotides: TGTGCCAGCAGTTTGGCGGGGGGGCCCTATGAGCAGTTCTTC.